The 11 T cell receptor beta chains listed next were all sequenced from one sample in a study of blood T cell repertoires in COVID-19. Generated by immunoSEQ multiplex PCR, the TCRdb table keeps only in-frame clones and is missing some. In the table there are about 240,000 clones, roughly 86% of which are singletons. The sequenced sample was PBMCs or T cells enriched from blood (not recorded which). The receptors here all came from a woman aged 40-49 years with acute COVID-19.

Points on this clone: An end of the junction does not agree with germline; a read error may underlie this. The chain is built from TRBV3-1 (or the pseudogene TRBV3-2) and TRBJ1-3; 9 nucleotides align to TRBD1. In germline, CDR1 is LGHDT, CDR2 YNNKEL (reference sequence). The CDR3 runs to 16 residues. The CDR3 region is CASSSYGTGSVNTIYF. CDR3 bases: TGTGCCAGCAGCTCCTACGGGACAGGGTCTGTAAACACCATATATTTT.

This clone was seen only a few times. J is TRBJ2-7 and V is TRBV30; 7 bases match TRBD1. Losses at the gene ends were 4 bases for V and 3 bases for J; bases not matched to a gene: 9. The germline CDR1 and CDR2 sequences are GTSNPN and SVGIG (reference sequence). CDR3 size: 14 residues. CDR3 loop: CAWTSSQGDYEQYF. CDR3 bases: TGTGCCTGGACCTCTTCCCAGGGGGACTACGAGCAGTACTTC.

V gene TRBV24-1 combines with J gene TRBJ2-2, with 10 bases lining up with TRBD1. The CDR3 sequence is 15 residues long. Germline V gene data show CDR1 as KGHDR and CDR2 as SFDVKD. J was trimmed by 6 bases and V by 3 bases; bases with no gene match: 3. The CDR3 loop reads CATSDGTGDAGELFF. Here the CDR3 DNA reads TGTGCCACCAGTGATGGGACAGGGGACGCCGGGGAGCTGTTTTTT.

This clone was seen only once. The chain employs TRBV6-5 and TRBJ2-3; 7 bases agree with TRBD2. The V segment lost 2 bases and the J segment 4 bases; nucleotides outside the gene matches: 6. The CDR3 consists of 15 residues. Germline values: CDR1 MNHEY, CDR2 SVGAGI. The CDR3 nucleotides read TGTGCCAGCAGTTACAGCGGGACGGACTCAGATACGCAGTATTTT. Protein: CASSYSGTDSDTQYF.

The chain combines TRBV7-3 with TRBJ2-7; TRBD1 aligns across 7 bases. Germline lookup yields CDR1 SGHTA and CDR2 FQGTGA. Trimming at V came to 5 bases and at J to 0 bases, leaving 4 bases not matched to a gene. There are 14 residues in the CDR3. The CDR3 coding sequence is TGTGCCAGCAGCGCGACAGGGAACTCCTACGAGCAGTACTTC. This encodes CASSATGNSYEQYF.

V and J are TRBV7-9 and TRBJ2-1; 8 positions match TRBD2. V dropped 5 bases and J dropped 5; count of bases not matched to a gene: 8. Germline-derived CDR1 and CDR2 are SEHNR and FQNEAQ (reference sequence). This CDR3 comprises 15 residues. The DNA for the CDR3 is TGTGCCAGCAGCCCCCCGGGGACTAGGGACAATGAGCAGTTCTTC. Its translation: CASSPPGTRDNEQFF.

The J gene is TRBJ1-1, the V gene TRBV3-1 (or the pseudogene TRBV3-2); TRBD1 matches at 7 bases. Germline assignment: CDR1 LGHDT and CDR2 YNNKEL (reference sequence). This CDR3 comprises 15 residues. The V segment lost 0 bases and the J segment 2 bases; nucleotides outside the gene matches: 3. The CDR3 here is CASSQDGTANTEAFF. CDR3 bases: TGTGCCAGCAGCCAAGATGGGACAGCCAACACTGAAGCTTTCTTT.

The gene calls are TRBV14 and TRBJ2-1; D gene unclear. V was pared by 4 bases and J by 6 bases, with 13 bases between. CDR3 length: 14 amino acids. The germline CDR1 and CDR2 sequences are SGHDN and FVKESK. In DNA form, the CDR3 reads TGTGCCAGCAGCCCTCTTTCTCCGGGCAATGAGCAGTTCTTC. Protein: CASSPLSPGNEQFF. Based on the CDR3 plus reference TRBV14 and TRBJ2-1, the full variable domain is EAGVTQFPSHSVIEKGQTVTLRCDPISGHDNLYWYRRVMGKEIKFLLHFVKESKQDESGMPNNRFLAERTGGTYSTLKVQPAELEDSGVYFCASSPLSPGNEQFFGPGTRLTVL.

The V gene is TRBV3-1 (or the pseudogene TRBV3-2), the J gene TRBJ2-7; 9 nucleotides align to TRBD1. Trimming cost V 8 bases and J 0 bases; bases outside gene matches: 2. The CDR3 has 13 amino acids. Per the germline V gene, CDR1 is LGHDT and CDR2 is YNNKEL (reference sequence). The CDR3 coding sequence is TGTGCCAGCGGACAGGGGAGCTCCTACGAGCAGTACTTC. It is translated as CASGQGSSYEQYF.

This clone was seen a single time. The CDR3 DNA follows: TGTGCCAGCAGTTCTAGGGGCGAACAGTTCTTC. It codes for CASSSRGEQFF. This rearrangement joins TRBV12-3 or TRBV12-4 to TRBJ2-1, with a possible D match to TRBD1 (5 bases). Trimming removed 4 bases from V and 13 bases from J, with 11 bases in between. This CDR3 is 11 amino acids long.

V is TRBV5-1 and J is TRBJ2-3; 7 bases line up with TRBD2. V was pared by 5 bases and J by 1 base, with 10 bases of the junction left unmatched. The length of the CDR3 is 16 residues. Germline CDR1 and CDR2: SGHRS and YFSETQ. The CDR3 sequence is CASRLWASGGTDTQYF. CDR3 DNA sequence: TGCGCCAGCAGACTATGGGCTAGCGGTGGCACAGATACGCAGTATTTT.